One and the same sample provided the 20 T cell receptor beta chains below, sequenced in a study of control samples from healthy donors and cancer patients. Here immunoSEQ multiplex PCR was the method, and the copy in TCRdb shows in-frame clones only, minus some. The data show over 100,000 clones, approximately 90% seen once. Sequenced material: blood. All receptors derive from a man aged 50 to 59 in good health.

This rearrangement joins TRBV11-2 to TRBJ2-1, with TRBD1 as a possible D gene (5 bases). Looked up from germline, CDR1 is SGHAT and CDR2 is FQNNGV. CDR3 length: 15 residues. Trimming took 4 bases from V and 2 from J, leaving 12 bases between them. The CDR3 bases are TGTGCCAGCAGCTCAGGGCTAGGCACCTACAATGAGCAGTTCTTC. Protein: CASSSGLGTYNEQFF. The full variable domain, completed using reference TRBV11-2 and TRBJ2-1, is EAGVAQSPRYKIIEKRQSVAFWCNPISGHATLYWYQQILGQGPKLLIQFQNNGVVDDSQLPKDRFSAERLKGVDSTLKIQPAKLEDSAVYLCASSSGLGTYNEQFFGPGTRLTVL.

The chain is built from TRBV5-5 and TRBJ1-1, with a tentative D call TRBD1 (6 bases). The germline gives CDR1 SGHKS, CDR2 YYEKEE (reference sequence). The ends were cut back, 9 bases at V and 2 bases at J, with 14 bases in the middle. The CDR3 covers 13 residues. The CDR3 region is CATETGFNTEAFF. In DNA, the CDR3 is TGTGCCACCGAGACAGGATTTAACACTGAAGCTTTCTTT.

CDR3 in amino acids: CAISARDPGELFF. The CDR3 DNA follows: TGTGCCATCAGTGCCAGGGATCCCGGGGAGCTGTTTTTT. This chain connects TRBV10-3 to TRBJ2-2; possibly TRBD1 for D (5 bases). The CDR3 sequence is 13 residues long. Looked up from germline, CDR1 is ENHRY and CDR2 is SYGVKD. Trimming pared 4 bases from V and 6 bases from J, leaving 9 bases between.

V is TRBV2 and J is TRBJ2-3; 10 bases are a match to TRBD1. From germline, CDR1 is SNHLY and CDR2 FYNNEI. CDR3 length: 14 residues. V dropped 6 bases and J dropped 5; count of bases not matched to a gene: 5. CDR3 region: CASSDGTGVDTQYF. DNA for the CDR3: TGTGCCAGCAGCGACGGGACAGGGGTAGATACGCAGTATTTT.

The chain has TRBV28 and TRBJ2-4, with D possibly matching TRBD1 (6 bases). Per the germline V gene, CDR1 is MDHEN and CDR2 is SYDVKM. V shed 6 bases and J shed 5 bases, with 14 bases lying between them. The CDR3 is 14 residues long. CDR3 protein: CASREQGNQNIQYF. DNA of the CDR3: TGTGCCAGCAGGGAACAGGGCAATCAAAACATTCAGTACTTC.

The chain combines TRBV6-2 or TRBV6-3 with TRBJ2-3, with 16 bases identical to TRBD2. The length of the CDR3 is 17 residues. V shed 6 bases and J 5 bases; nucleotides not matched to a gene: 8. Germline CDR1 MNHEY, CDR2 SVGEGT. The CDR3 sequence: CASSQGTSGGGQDTQYF. CDR3 in DNA: TGTGCCAGCAGCCAGGGGACTAGCGGGGGGGGACAAGATACGCAGTATTTT.

This chain uses TRBV3-1 (or the pseudogene TRBV3-2) with TRBJ2-7; unclear D gene. The V gene lost 2 bases and the J gene lost 9 bases, with 14 bases spanning the gap. There are 13 residues in the CDR3. Germline-derived CDR1 and CDR2 are LGHDT and YNNKEL (reference sequence). The CDR3: CASSQSLEARQYF. The CDR3 nucleotides read TGTGCCAGCAGCCAAAGTTTAGAAGCGAGGCAGTACTTC.

The rearrangement uses TRBV11-2 and TRBJ2-7, with D possibly called TRBD1 or TRBD2 (6 bases each). CDR3 length equals 14 residues. V was cut by 7 bases and J by 6 bases, with 19 bases left in between. Germline V gives CDR1 SGHAT, CDR2 FQNNGV. CDR3 nucleotide sequence: TGTGCCAGCACTGGGGGGCCACTAGTCAGCGAGCAGTACTTC. Translation gives CASTGGPLVSEQYF.

The genes are TRBV18 and TRBJ1-6; D not certain. This CDR3 contains 17 residues. The germline CDR1 and CDR2 sequences are KGHSH and LQKENI. V was trimmed by 2 bases and J by 0 bases, leaving 11 bases between them. The CDR3 reads CASSPLAASSYNSPLHF. CDR3 nucleotide sequence: TGTGCCAGCTCACCATTAGCAGCTAGCTCCTATAATTCACCCCTCCACTTT.

The chain recombines TRBV29-1 with TRBJ2-2; the D gene is possibly TRBD1 (6 bases). CDR3 size: 12 residues. CDR1 is SQVTM and CDR2 is ANQGSEA in the germline V gene. Trimming shortened V by 4 bases and J by 4 bases, and 7 bases separated the two germline ends. Here the CDR3 reads CSVGDTTGELFF. The CDR3 coding sequence is TGCAGCGTTGGGGACACCACCGGGGAGCTGTTTTTT.

The V call is TRBV7-8, the J call TRBJ2-1; the match to TRBD2 covers 9 bases. This CDR3 has 14 amino acids. The V gene end was trimmed by 2 bases and the J gene end by 4 bases; junction bases not matched to a gene: 0. The V gene's germline CDR1 is SGHVS and CDR2 FQNEAQ. The CDR3 bases are TGTGCCAGCAGCTTACTAGCGGGGTACAATGAGCAGTTCTTC. Translation: CASSLLAGYNEQFF.

The chain couples TRBV6-5 to TRBJ1-2; perhaps TRBD1 as D (6 bases). The CDR3 spans 15 residues. Germline V lookup: CDR1 MNHEY, CDR2 SVGAGI. V was cut by 5 bases and J by 8 bases, with 21 bases left in between. The CDR3 sequence: CASSRQTGTLDGYTF. Here the CDR3 DNA reads TGTGCCAGCAGTCGACAAACCGGGACACTTGACGGCTACACCTTC.

This clone was detected a few times. The chain combines TRBV2 with TRBJ2-2; D is perhaps TRBD1 (6 bases). Per germline, CDR1 SNHLY and CDR2 FYNNEI. The CDR3 spans 16 residues. Trimming pared 7 bases from V and 1 base from J, leaving 16 bases between. The CDR3 spells CASTGMQGKNTGELFF. The CDR3 DNA reads TGTGCCAGCACGGGAATGCAGGGGAAGAACACCGGGGAGCTGTTTTTT.

V gene TRBV11-1 combines with J gene TRBJ2-3, with 11 bases identical to TRBD2. The germline V gene has CDR1 SGHAT and CDR2 FQDESV (reference sequence). The CDR3 sequence is 16 residues long. V dropped 3 bases and J dropped 2; count of bases not matched to a gene: 4. CDR3 bases: TGTGCCAGCAGCTTGCTAGCGGGGGGTATCACAGATACGCAGTATTTT. It is translated as CASSLLAGGITDTQYF.

This rearrangement joins TRBV20-1 to TRBJ2-5, with D unresolved. The CDR3 totals 11 residues. The germline V and J ends were trimmed by 5 bases and 2 bases, with 6 bases remaining between them. Germline loops: CDR1 DFQATT, CDR2 SNEGSKA (reference sequence). The CDR3 DNA follows: TGCAGTGCTGGAACTCAAGAGACCCAGTACTTC. It codes for CSAGTQETQYF.

This clone was recorded only once. The rearrangement joins TRBV5-6 to TRBJ2-5; 10 bases are shared with TRBD2. The trim removed 0 bases at V and 2 bases at J, leaving 1 base unmatched. CDR1 SGHDT and CDR2 YYEEEE come from the germline V gene. The CDR3 has 15 amino acids. CDR3: CASSLVLAGQETQYF. The CDR3 DNA follows: TGTGCCAGCAGCTTGGTACTAGCGGGGCAAGAGACCCAGTACTTC.

V and J are TRBV24-1 and TRBJ1-2; 8 bases are shared with TRBD1. The CDR3 spans 14 residues. Germline lookup yields CDR1 KGHDR and CDR2 SFDVKD. The junction had 0 bases not matched to a gene; V was cut back by 3 bases and J by 1 base. CDR3 DNA: TGTGCCACCAGTGATGACAGGGGTAACTATGGCTACACCTTC. Residues: CATSDDRGNYGYTF.

V usage is TRBV6-5 and J usage is TRBJ1-1, with D hard to call. The CDR3 covers 13 residues. Trimming stripped 6 bases from V and 2 bases from J, with 10 bases between. Looked up from germline, CDR1 is MNHEY and CDR2 is SVGAGI. Here the CDR3 DNA reads TGTGCCAGCAGGAGGGATTCCAACACTGAAGCTTTCTTT. This codes for CASRRDSNTEAFF.

The CDR3 DNA follows: TGTGCCAGCAGCCCCCAACGCCTTCTCTATGGCTACACCTTC. Its translation is CASSPQRLLYGYTF. The V gene is TRBV5-6, the J gene TRBJ1-2; D unclear. V was clipped by 4 bases and J by 4 bases, with 14 bases between them. The CDR3 consists of 14 residues. Germline CDR1 and CDR2: SGHDT and YYEEEE.

This CDR3 reads CASSSLGAGVTYNEQFF. In DNA, the CDR3 is TGTGCCAGCAGCTCCCTTGGGGCGGGGGTTACCTACAATGAGCAGTTCTTC. The chain has TRBV7-9 and TRBJ2-1; TRBD2 matches at 7 bases. The CDR3 loop spans 17 amino acids. The germline gives CDR1 SEHNR, CDR2 FQNEAQ (reference sequence). J was trimmed by 2 bases and V by 4 bases; bases with no gene match: 11.